This TCR beta chain was sequenced during a study of cytomegalovirus exposure and HLA in healthy donors. Study as a whole: The approximately 130 validation repertoires matched the approximately 700 first-cohort repertoires in platform, a later analysis reported. Notes on the study in general: In vitro, a few CMV-associated chains proved specific for CMV antigens. The dataset shows that most TCR sequences were rare, while some public TCRs occurred in many donors.

Of note for this clone: Its specificity is not known.

CDR3 length equals 16 residues. CDR1 is MGHDK, CDR2 SYGVNS, per germline. V dropped 1 base and J dropped 0 bases, with 9 bases sitting between them. The donors were part of the validation cohort, which consisted of more than 90 subjects and was separate from the first cohort of 666 subjects. Assay: immunoSEQ multiplex PCR; the TCRdb copy retains only in-frame clones and omits some. This sample has hundreds of thousands of clones; roughly 84% occur once, and the top ten carry 1.5% to 2.5%. The clonotype comes from a woman younger than 30 in good health and CMV-seropositive. Sample: PBMCs. V usage is TRBV25-1 and J usage is TRBJ1-4; D perhaps matches TRBD1 (5 bases). The CDR3 DNA reads as TGTGCCAGCAGTGAATTGCGGGGCGCAACTAATGAAAAACTGTTTTTT. It translates to CASSELRGATNEKLFF.